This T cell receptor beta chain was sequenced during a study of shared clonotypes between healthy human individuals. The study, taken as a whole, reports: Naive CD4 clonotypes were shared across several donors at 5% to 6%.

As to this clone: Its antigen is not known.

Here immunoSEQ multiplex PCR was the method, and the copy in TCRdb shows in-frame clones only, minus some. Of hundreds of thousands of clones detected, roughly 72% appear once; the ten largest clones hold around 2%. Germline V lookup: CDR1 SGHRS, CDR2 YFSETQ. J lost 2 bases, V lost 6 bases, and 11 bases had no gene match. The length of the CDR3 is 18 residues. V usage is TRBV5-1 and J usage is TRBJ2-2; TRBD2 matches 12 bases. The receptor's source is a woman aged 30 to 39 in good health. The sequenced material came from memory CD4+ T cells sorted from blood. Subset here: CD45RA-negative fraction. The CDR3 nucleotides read TGCGCCAGCACCAAAAGCCCTAGCGGGAGGGTTAACACCGGGGAGCTGTTTTTT. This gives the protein CASTKSPSGRVNTGELFF.